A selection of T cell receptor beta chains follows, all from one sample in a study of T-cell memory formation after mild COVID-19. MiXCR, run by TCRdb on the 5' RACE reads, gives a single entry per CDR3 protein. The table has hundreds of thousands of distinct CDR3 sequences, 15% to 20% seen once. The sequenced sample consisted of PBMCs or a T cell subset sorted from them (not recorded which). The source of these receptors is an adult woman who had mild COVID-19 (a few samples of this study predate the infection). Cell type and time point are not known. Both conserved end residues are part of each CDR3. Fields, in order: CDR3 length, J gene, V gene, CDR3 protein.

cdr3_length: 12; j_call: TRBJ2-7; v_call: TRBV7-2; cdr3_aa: CASSEDLYEQYF
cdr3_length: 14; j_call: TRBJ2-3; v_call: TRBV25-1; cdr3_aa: CASSGGHFTDTQYF
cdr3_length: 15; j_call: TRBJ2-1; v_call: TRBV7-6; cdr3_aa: CASGAGESSYNEQFF
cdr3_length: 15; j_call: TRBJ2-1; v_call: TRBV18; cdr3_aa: CASSPRGRLNNEQFF
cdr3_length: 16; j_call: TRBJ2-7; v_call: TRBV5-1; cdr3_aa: CASSFRLGPPRDEQYF
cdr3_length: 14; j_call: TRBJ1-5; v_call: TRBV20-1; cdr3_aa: CSAAPGQFNQPQHF
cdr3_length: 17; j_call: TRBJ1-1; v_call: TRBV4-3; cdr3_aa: CASSQWGARRVDTEAFF
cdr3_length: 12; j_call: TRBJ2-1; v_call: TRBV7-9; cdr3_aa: CASSLAQAEQFF
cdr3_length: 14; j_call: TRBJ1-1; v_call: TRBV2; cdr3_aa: CASSETSGATEAFF
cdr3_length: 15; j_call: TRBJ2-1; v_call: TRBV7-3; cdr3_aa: CASTLLAGVYNEQFF
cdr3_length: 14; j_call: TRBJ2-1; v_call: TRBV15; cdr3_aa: CATSRDEGGNEQFF
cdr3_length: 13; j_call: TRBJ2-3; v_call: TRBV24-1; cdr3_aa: CATSDFPADTQYF
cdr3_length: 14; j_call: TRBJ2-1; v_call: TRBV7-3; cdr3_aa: CASSPQTGYNEQFF
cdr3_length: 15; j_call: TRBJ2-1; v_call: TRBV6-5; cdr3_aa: CASTLRDRAIDEQFF
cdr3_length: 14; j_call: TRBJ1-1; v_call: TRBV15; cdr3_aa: CATSRQGARTEAFF
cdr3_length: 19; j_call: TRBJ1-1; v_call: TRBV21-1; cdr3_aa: CASSKQWEHPGHLNTEAFF
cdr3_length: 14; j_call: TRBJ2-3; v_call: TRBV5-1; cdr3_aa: CASSWGGRTDTQYF
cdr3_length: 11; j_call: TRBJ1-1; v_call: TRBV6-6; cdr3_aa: CASSYLSEAFF
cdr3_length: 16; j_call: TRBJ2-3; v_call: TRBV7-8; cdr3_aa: CASSPRPGGLTDTQYF
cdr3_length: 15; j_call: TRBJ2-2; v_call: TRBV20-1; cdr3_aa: CSARDPFRSTGELFF
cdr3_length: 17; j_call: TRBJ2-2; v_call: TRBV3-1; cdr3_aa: CASSQGRTGSNTGELFF
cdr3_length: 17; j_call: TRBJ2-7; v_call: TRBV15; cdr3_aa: CATSSTERTGLSYEQYF
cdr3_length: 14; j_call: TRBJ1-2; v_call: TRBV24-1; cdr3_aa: CATSDQTGFYGYTF
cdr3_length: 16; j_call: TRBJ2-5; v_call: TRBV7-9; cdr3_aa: CASSLARAGGKETQYF
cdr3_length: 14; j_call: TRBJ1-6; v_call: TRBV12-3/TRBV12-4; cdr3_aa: CASSYGQGASPLHF
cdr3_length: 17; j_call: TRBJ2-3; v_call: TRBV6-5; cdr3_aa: CASSYSTGLGGADTQYF
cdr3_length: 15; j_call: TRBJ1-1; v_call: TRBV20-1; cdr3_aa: CSASIKDGFNTEAFF
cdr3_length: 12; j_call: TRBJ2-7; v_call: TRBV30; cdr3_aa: CAWSTLNYEQYF
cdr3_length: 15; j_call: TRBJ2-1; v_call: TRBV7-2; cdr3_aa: CASSSRDRAGLGQFF
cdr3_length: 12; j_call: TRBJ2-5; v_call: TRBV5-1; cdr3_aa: CASSPSEETQYF
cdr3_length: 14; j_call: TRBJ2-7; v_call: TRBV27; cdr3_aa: CASSYGPLTYEQYF
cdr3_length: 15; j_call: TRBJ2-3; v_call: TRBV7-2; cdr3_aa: CASSFTTGSTDTQYF
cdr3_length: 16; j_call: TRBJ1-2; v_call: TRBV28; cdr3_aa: CASLGLRAAPYFGYTF
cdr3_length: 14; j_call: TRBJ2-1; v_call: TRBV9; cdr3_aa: CASSGAGGDNEQFF
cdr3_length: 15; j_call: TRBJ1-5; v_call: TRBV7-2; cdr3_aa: CASSLGVGRNQPQHF
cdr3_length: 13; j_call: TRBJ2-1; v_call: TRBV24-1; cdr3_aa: CATSETGANEQFF
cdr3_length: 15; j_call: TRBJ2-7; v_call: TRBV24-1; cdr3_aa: CATSDPRDRTYEQYF
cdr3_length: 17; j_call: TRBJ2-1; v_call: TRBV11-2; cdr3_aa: CASSSALRTGPYNEQFF
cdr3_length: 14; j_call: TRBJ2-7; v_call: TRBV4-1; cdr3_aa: CASSQAREHPEQYF
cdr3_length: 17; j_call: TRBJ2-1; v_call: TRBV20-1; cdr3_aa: CSARDPSGERAYNEQFF
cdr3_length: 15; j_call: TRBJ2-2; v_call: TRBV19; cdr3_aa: CASSIGRGSTGELFF
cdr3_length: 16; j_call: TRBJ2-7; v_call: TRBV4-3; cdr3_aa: CASSQETSGGIYEQYF
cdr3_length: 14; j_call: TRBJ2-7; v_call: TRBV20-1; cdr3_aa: CSAAQRDGSYEQYF
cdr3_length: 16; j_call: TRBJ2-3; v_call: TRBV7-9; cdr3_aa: CASSPRMGETMYTQYF
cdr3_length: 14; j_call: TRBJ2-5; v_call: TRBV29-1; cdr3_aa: CSVGYWTGEGTQYF
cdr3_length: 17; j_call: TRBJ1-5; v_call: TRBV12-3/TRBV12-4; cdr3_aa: CASSSPSRDRAPQPQHF
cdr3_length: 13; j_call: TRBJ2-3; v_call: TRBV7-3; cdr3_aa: CASSLSVTDTQYF
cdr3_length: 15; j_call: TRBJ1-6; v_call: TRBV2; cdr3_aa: CASRTASSYNSPLHF
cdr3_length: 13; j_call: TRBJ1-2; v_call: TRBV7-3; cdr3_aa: CASSFDLAGGYTF
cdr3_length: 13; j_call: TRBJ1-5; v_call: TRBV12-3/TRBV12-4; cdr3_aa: CASSFTANQPQHF
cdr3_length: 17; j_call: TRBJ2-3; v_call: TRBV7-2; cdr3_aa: CASSSRVGGGSTDTQYF